This TCR beta chain appears in the sequencing data of a study of cytomegalovirus exposure and HLA in healthy donors (dated by TCRdb to 2016 to 2017). Regarding the research as a whole: An earlier analysis of roughly 570 of the donors reported around 280 Gb of sequence data and roughly 120 million unique TCR beta sequences obtained from approximately 180 million T cells. Donor age, sex, ethnicity and CMV serostatus were compiled alongside the repertoire data. An early release that covered approximately 600 HLA-typed donors contained approximately 300 gigabases of sequencing data and 70 million to 100 million unique TCR sequences. Genome-wide SNP genotypes for about 55% of the roughly 670 donors were used in a later genetic analysis, which treated that subset as a discovery cohort. A later analysis re-examined previously published TCR beta repertoires from about 700 donors and added high-resolution HLA genotyping to investigate patterns of TCR occurrence. The number of typed donors differed by locus: 629-630 for A, B, C, DRB1 and DQB1; approximately 520 for DQA1; approximately 610 for DPA1; and some 470 for DPB1. Of the approximately 400 genotyped donors, 81% were placed in the genetic ancestry cluster associated with self-reported Caucasian donors. In the later analysis, no new phenotypic data were used to find candidate immune exposures; instead, reliance was placed on TCR beta sequences and their occurrence across donors. Class I and class II HLA loci were covered by the typing at four-digit resolution. The study used immunosequencing to profile the T cell repertoires of approximately 690 subjects and linked those repertoires to cytomegalovirus serostatus. The study was designed to test whether signatures of past pathogen exposure could be identified by cataloging public T cell receptors. Several DR-DQ haplotypes were handled as single units for association and clustering, since linkage in the cohort was strong. The study combined high-throughput TCR immunosequencing, statistical association of individual TCRs with disease status, and machine learning to predict cytomegalovirus infection status. Besides the first cohort of 666 subjects, a separate validation cohort made up of over 95 different subjects was used. Among 300 to 450 genotyped donors of the cohort, an average of around 240,000 unique TCR beta nucleotide sequences were sequenced per donor, about a sixth of them non-productive. An earlier analysis of approximately 500 of the donors applied high-throughput TCR beta sequencing to assess whether each TCR beta V gene segment acted as functional or pseudogenic. All discovery cohort repertoires had been generated on a single sequencing platform. Broad study findings and their caveats: Because counts were too low, approximately 15 rarely observed V segments, including chromosome 9 orphons, were excluded from the earlier analysis of under 650 of the donors. When HLA alleles, especially DR and DQ, strongly co-occurred, attributing TCR associations to individual alleles was difficult. A cluster of highly shared sequence variants was judged likely to represent a technical artifact of the sequencing pipeline. Some IMGT-functional V segments, including TRBV6-2 and TRBV6-3, could not be distinguished by the 87-base-pair reads and were therefore excluded. The study gave a list of 150 to 200 TCR beta chains associated with cytomegalovirus. Because HLA typing was unavailable for some donors at each locus, only the typed subset was used in association tests. A further reported finding was that TCR beta sequences accurately predicted the HLA-A and HLA-B alleles for most subjects in the first cohort. Linkage disequilibrium might explain the correlated functional status among segregating V segments, but an unknown experimental factor could not be excluded. According to a later analysis, most CMV-associated TCR beta chains appeared to be HLA-restricted, and the HLA associations seemed to be driven largely by CMV exposure. The cohort was sequenced for TCR beta chains only, and without alpha or paired-chain data the features that could be detected were limited. The only immune exposure information available for the cohort was CMV serostatus. Specific HLA alleles were associated with 15,000 to 20,000 TCR beta sequences at a false discovery rate of 0.05 in a later analysis. A later analysis found that TCR association rates varied across HLA loci, with DRB1 alleles showing the most associated TCRs and HLA-C alleles the fewest. A later genetic analysis reported fewer N-insertions in productive TCRs among donors in an Asian-associated ancestry cluster than the roughly 700-donor mean. Three of the identified cytomegalovirus-associated TCR beta chains were confirmed in vitro to be specific for cytomegalovirus antigens. V-gene and J-gene trimming of TCR beta chains was associated with a missense DCLRE1C variant in a later genetic analysis, and the association was replicated in an independent cohort. Across donors, most TCR sequences were observed very rarely, whereas some public TCRs were present in many individuals. The authors suggested that the approach could potentially be extended to other disease states and immunological phenotypes. In a later analysis, several top co-occurrence clusters were reported to appear linked to parvovirus B19, influenza, CMV and Epstein-Barr virus. Broadly in line with IMGT annotations, most TCR beta V segments showed up in productive rearrangements about 87% or about 30% of the time in an earlier analysis of several hundred of the donors. The classifier was reported to diagnose cytomegalovirus status with high specificity and sensitivity in both the original and validation cohorts. Presence/absence analyses assumed roughly uniform sequencing depth across donors, an assumption that may not hold. Compared with equally common non-associated chains, HLA-associated TCR beta chains in a later analysis were more clonally expanded and had lower generation probabilities.

The library was generated by the immunoSEQ multiplex PCR assay. A mixture of 60 forward primers for TCR Vbeta segments and 13 reverse primers for TCR Jbeta segments was used in the multiplex PCR. A multiplex PCR assay on genomic DNA amplified the CDR3 region of rearranged TCR beta genes. The Illumina HiSeq System was used to sequence the amplified TCR beta libraries as 87-base-pair reads. Processing in the source paper ran as follows. A later analysis counted about 76 million unique TCR beta chains across the 650 to 800 repertoires, and about 10 million of these chains were shared by at least two donors. Raw reads were error-corrected and collapsed into unique sequences by a nearest-neighbor algorithm in which closely related sequences were merged to remove PCR and sequencing errors. Alignment of CDR3 sequences to IMGT reference sequences was used to assign V, D and J gene segments. For a sequence to be retained, a match of at least six nucleotides was required to both a V gene segment and a J gene segment. Rearrangements were called productive when the CDR3 lacked stop codons and stayed in frame with V and J; all others were non-productive. CDR3 was defined by IMGT convention, running from the second conserved V-encoded cysteine to the conserved J-encoded phenylalanine. The earlier analysis of roughly 590 of the donors excluded any sequence lacking an unambiguous match to a single V gene segment. In an earlier analysis of a few hundred of the donors, V segments were called functional above 56.7% productive rearrangements and were called segregating when the between-donor standard deviation exceeded 5%. A statistical classification framework was built to diagnose cytomegalovirus status from the catalog of TCR beta chain sequences. V and J gene assignment, in a later analysis, came from comparing TCR nucleotide sequences with IMGT/GENE-DB human TR gene sequences. The TCRdist pipeline was used in a later analysis to assign CDR3 sequences and most-parsimonious VDJ recombination scenarios. In a later analysis, each TCR beta chain was defined by its CDR3 amino acid sequence together with its V-gene family, and reads without a unique V-gene family were excluded. In a later analysis, 450 to 600 highly shared, low-generation-probability nucleotide sequences were removed to address suspected cross-contamination and a sequencing artifact. For each public chain, a later analysis derived a clonal expansion index from normalized ranks of inferred template counts within each repertoire. In a later analysis, generation probabilities were computed with a VDJ recombination model fitted to out-of-frame rearrangements, and the resulting probabilities were checked against IGoR. In a later analysis, TCR-TCR, TCR-HLA and TCR-CMV co-occurrence was scored with hypergeometric tests, and a repertoire-size bias correction was applied to TCR pairs. To estimate false discovery rates, a later analysis permuted the HLA or CMV assignments 20 times. In a later analysis, co-occurring TCRs were grouped using DBSCAN, with TCRdist sequence similarity added in when clustering inside HLA-allele-positive subsets. Co-occurrence clustering excluded repertoires with fewer than 30,000 or more than 120,000 public chains, plus five with anomalous nucleotide sharing. TCRdb provides this immuneACCESS table in a form limited to in-frame rearrangements. Some clones are lacking; in checked studies, under half of them reflect an unresolved V gene, and why the rest are absent is not known. D and trimming were read from the DNA, whereas the V and J calls and clone size are those reported in that table. Recorded for this sample are under 150,000 clones; 75% to 90% of them occurred a single time. Of the sample, about 6.7% falls within the top ten clones.

For this clone: Its target antigen remains unknown. No base quality values were provided; no much bigger clone lies one nucleotide off.

V drops 0 bases and J drops 2 bases, leaving 10 bases in between. From its cysteine to its phenylalanine, the CDR3 spans 15 amino acids. Just CDR3 DNA is preserved here, 45 bases in frame from base 1. CDR1 and CDR2 are read off the germline V gene (reference sequence) as MNHNY and SVGAGI. In total, 600 or so healthy bone marrow donors made up the cohort. Cohort members were all nominally healthy when sampled, although unrecorded immune exposures were likely present. The donor was CMV seropositive and belonged to the group of 250 to 300 seropositive cohort members. A peripheral blood sample was collected from each donor, and TCR beta sequencing was performed on peripheral blood mononuclear cells. Genomic DNA extraction from the blood cell samples was performed with the Qiagen DNeasy Blood Extraction Kit.

The rearrangement combines TRBV6-6 with TRBJ1-2; there is no confident call for the D gene. The sample was PBMCs. The sequence came from a woman aged 25 to 39 in good health and CMV-seropositive. The nucleotide sequence reads as follows: TGTGCCAGCAGTTACTCCGCAGGAACGAACTATGGCTACACCTTC. The resulting protein is CASSYSAGTNYGYTF.